A single sample is the source of the 3 T cell receptor beta chains below, sequenced in a study of Graves' ophthalmopathy and Graves' hyperthyroidism. Amplification of TCR beta CDR3 regions used RNA transcripts. First-round RT-PCR employed HTBI primers, with a second-round multiplex PCR after it. TCRdb redid the calling of the multiplex PCR reads with MiXCR, one entry per CDR3 protein. This sample carries 580,000 or so distinct CDR3 sequences, just under 40% of them seen once, and the ten largest clones take about 4%. The sample taken for sequencing was peripheral blood or thyroid tissue (not recorded which). These receptors came from an adult man with Graves' hyperthyroidism.

The table lists this clonotype with many counts. The chain recombines TRBV6-5 with TRBJ2-5; D might be TRBD1 (7 bases). The length of the CDR3 is 13 residues. The V gene's germline CDR1 is MNHEY and CDR2 SVGAGI. Deletions cut 4 bases from V and 6 bases from J, with 12 bases between. The CDR3 DNA follows: TGTGCCAGCAGTTCCCAGGGGGGAAAGACCCAGTACTTC. Its protein product is CASSSQGGKTQYF.

In its sample, this clonotype was seen a few times. The chain has TRBV6-1 and TRBJ1-4; 7 nucleotides agree with TRBD1. Trimming took 4 bases from V and 6 from J; bases not matched to a gene: 8. Germline values: CDR1 MNHNS, CDR2 SASEGT. The CDR3 sequence is 15 residues long. CDR3 nucleotide sequence: TGTGCCAGCAGTGTTCAGGGGGTCAAGGATGAAAAACTGTTTTTT. Translation gives CASSVQGVKDEKLFF.

This clonotype was picked up many times. The gene calls are TRBV25-1 and TRBJ1-2; TRBD1 might be the D (6 bases). This CDR3 spans 14 amino acids. The V gene's germline CDR1 is MGHDK and CDR2 SYGVNS. The V end lost 8 bases, the J end lost 2 bases, and 15 bases lay between the germline ends. DNA of the CDR3: TGTGCCAGCCTCGGGGCAGGGGCCAACTATGGCTACACCTTC. Its translation: CASLGAGANYGYTF.